The entry below describes one T cell receptor (beta chain). What it recognizes is unknown. TCRdb itself ran the 5' RACE reads through MiXCR, one entry per CDR3 protein. The table records approximately 390,000 distinct CDR3 sequences, 15% to 20% of them present only once. These data belong to a study of T-cell memory formation after mild COVID-19. This CDR3 region has 13 residues. Germline-derived CDR1 and CDR2 are LNHDA and SQIVND (reference sequence). Trimming shortened V by 6 bases and J by 1 base, and 9 bases separated the two germline ends. General study findings and limits: That cross-reactive memory joined was suggested by some responding clones appearing in pre-infection memory. For second-wave clones that peaked at day 37, SARS-CoV-2 specificity went unverified.

The source is a man aged 18 to 29 who had mild COVID-19 (a few samples of this study predate the infection). Cell type and time point are not known. The sequenced material came from PBMCs or a T cell subset sorted from them (not recorded which). The rearrangement uses TRBV19 and TRBJ1-1, with TRBD1 as a possible D gene (5 bases). CDR3 DNA sequence: TGTGCCAGTAGGGGGGGACGGAACACTGAAGCTTTCTTT. As protein: CASRGGRNTEAFF.